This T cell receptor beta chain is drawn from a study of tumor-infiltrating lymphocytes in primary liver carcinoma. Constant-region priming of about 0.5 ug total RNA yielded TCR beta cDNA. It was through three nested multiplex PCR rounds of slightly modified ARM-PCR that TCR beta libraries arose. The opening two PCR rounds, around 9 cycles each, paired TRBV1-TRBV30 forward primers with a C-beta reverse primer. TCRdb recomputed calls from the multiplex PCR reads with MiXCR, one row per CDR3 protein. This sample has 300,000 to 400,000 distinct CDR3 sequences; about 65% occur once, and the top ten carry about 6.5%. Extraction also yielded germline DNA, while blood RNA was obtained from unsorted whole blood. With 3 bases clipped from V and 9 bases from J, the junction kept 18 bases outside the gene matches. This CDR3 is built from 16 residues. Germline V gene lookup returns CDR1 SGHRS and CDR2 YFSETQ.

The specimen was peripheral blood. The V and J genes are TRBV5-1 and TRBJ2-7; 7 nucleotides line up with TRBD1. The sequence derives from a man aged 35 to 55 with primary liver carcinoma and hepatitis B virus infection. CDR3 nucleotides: TGCGCCAGCAGCTACGGGACAGATACCCTATCTTCAGTGCAGTACTTC. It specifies CASSYGTDTLSSVQYF.